This T cell receptor (beta chain) was captured in a study of cytomegalovirus exposure and HLA in healthy donors. Overall study results and limits: TCR beta sequences reportedly predicted most subjects' HLA-A and HLA-B alleles accurately. Previous analysis showed most TCR beta V segments were productive about 87% or about 30% of the time. V- and J-gene trimming in TCR beta was tied to a missense DCLRE1C variant by an analysis performed later.

A note on this clone: Its antigen is not known.

Researchers ran the PCR with 60 Vbeta and 13 Jbeta primers. TCRdb keeps only in-frame clones here, not all; method: immunoSEQ multiplex PCR. Of some 180,000 clones in the sample, under 85% were seen once. The receptor's source is a male donor in good health and CMV-seronegative. Sequenced material: PBMCs.

CDR3 sequence: CAWAKTGATEAFF. The DNA for the CDR3 is TGTGCCTGGGCCAAGACAGGGGCAACTGAAGCTTTCTTT. J is TRBJ1-1 and V is TRBV30; TRBD1 aligns across 8 bases. This CDR3 has 13 residues. Germline loops: CDR1 GTSNPN, CDR2 SVGIG (reference sequence). V was pared by 5 bases and J by 5 bases, with 7 bases of the junction left unmatched.